The next 18 T cell receptor beta chains were all read from a single sample in a study of patients and donors after allogeneic stem cell transplantation. One entry per CDR3 protein, called by TCRdb with MiXCR from the RT-PCR reads. The sample has about 200,000 distinct CDR3 sequences, roughly 38% seen once; the top ten hold approximately 10%. Sequencing was done on a sample of blood, either unsorted or a sorted T cell fraction (not recorded which). These TCRs come from a human donor who was either an allogeneic HSCT recipient or a stem cell or donor lymphocyte infusion donor (not recorded which). It is not recorded whose cells these are; they may come from a transplant donor.

The V gene is TRBV14, the J gene TRBJ2-5; D ambiguous. CDR1 is SGHDN and CDR2 is FVKESK in the germline V gene. The V gene lost 7 bases and the J gene lost 5 bases, with 17 bases spanning the gap. This CDR3 is built from 14 residues. The CDR3 DNA sequence: TGTGCCAGCATAAACAAAGTGGCTACGGAGACCCAGTACTTC. Protein sequence: CASINKVATETQYF.

This chain uses TRBV12-3 or TRBV12-4 with TRBJ1-1, with D perhaps TRBD1 (5 bases). This CDR3 has 18 residues. The V gene lost 3 bases and the J gene lost 1 base, with 21 bases spanning the gap. CDR3 DNA sequence: TGTGCCAGCAGTTTTGGTGGACCAGGGAAGTCAGGGAACACTGAAGCTTTCTTT. Its protein product is CASSFGGPGKSGNTEAFF.

The genes are TRBV18 and TRBJ1-6; the D is unclear. There are 13 residues in the CDR3. CDR1 and CDR2 from the germline V gene are KGHSH and LQKENI. V was pared by 2 bases and J by 7 bases, with 6 bases between. CDR3 amino acids: CASSPGTNSPLHF. The CDR3 DNA sequence: TGTGCCAGCTCACCAGGAACCAATTCACCCCTCCACTTT.

The gene calls are TRBV4-1 and TRBJ1-1; D unresolved. Trimming pared 3 bases from V and 1 base from J, leaving 9 bases between. Germline CDR1 MGHRA, CDR2 YSYEKL. This CDR3 is built from 14 residues. The CDR3 is CASSQPGGNTEAFF. CDR3 coding DNA: TGCGCCAGCAGCCAGCCAGGCGGGAACACTGAAGCTTTCTTT.

The chain recombines TRBV7-9 with TRBJ2-3; D remains ambiguous. Per germline, CDR1 SEHNR and CDR2 FQNEAQ (reference sequence). The CDR3 loop spans 15 amino acids. V dropped 2 bases and J dropped 3 bases, with 12 bases sitting between them. DNA of the CDR3: TGTGCCAGCAGCTTATACGTCTTGGGAACAGATACGCAGTATTTT. Residues: CASSLYVLGTDTQYF.

V gene TRBV12-3 or TRBV12-4 combines with J gene TRBJ1-1; D uncertain. The V end was cut by 3 bases, the J end by 5 bases, with 10 bases between. The CDR3 covers 13 residues. DNA of the CDR3: TGTGCCAGCAGTTTTGAGGGAGGGACTGAAGCTTTCTTT. It is translated as CASSFEGGTEAFF.

V is TRBV12-3 or TRBV12-4 and J is TRBJ2-3, with D perhaps TRBD2 (6 bases). The CDR3 covers 15 residues. Trimming removed 2 bases at V and 1 base at J, with 10 bases between. This chain's CDR3 is CASSLTGVGTDTQYF. CDR3 nucleotides: TGTGCCAGCAGTTTAACGGGGGTCGGCACAGATACGCAGTATTTT.

This clonotype was counted only a few times. The V call is TRBV6-6, the J call TRBJ1-1; TRBD1 aligns across 7 bases. This CDR3 contains 14 residues. V dropped 7 bases and J dropped 1; count of bases not matched to a gene: 6. Germline V gene sequence: CDR1 MNHNY, CDR2 SVGAGI (reference sequence). The CDR3 reads CASIKTGRNTEAFF. Here the CDR3 DNA reads TGTGCCAGCATCAAGACAGGGCGGAACACTGAAGCTTTCTTT.

This clonotype appeared a few times. The chain is built from TRBV20-1 and TRBJ2-1, with 12 bases identical to TRBD2. The CDR3 is 14 amino acids. The V and J ends lost 6 bases and 5 bases, in that order; junction bases with no gene match: 5. CDR1 and CDR2 (germline): DFQATT, SNEGSKA (reference sequence). CDR3 in amino acids: CSASLAGGNNEQFF. CDR3 DNA: TGCAGTGCCTCACTAGCGGGGGGAAACAATGAGCAGTTCTTC.

The rearrangement links TRBV12-3 or TRBV12-4 to TRBJ1-5; no reliable D call. CDR3 length equals 13 residues. The germline V and J ends were trimmed by 4 bases and 13 bases, with 17 bases remaining between them. This CDR3 is CASSYSGWDRQHF. For the CDR3, the DNA is TGTGCCAGCAGTTATTCGGGTTGGGATAGACAGCATTTT.

This clonotype was counted ten times or more. The chain is built from TRBV12-3 or TRBV12-4 and TRBJ1-2, with D unresolved. V was pared by 1 base and J by 3 bases, with 18 bases between. The CDR3 length is 17 residues. The CDR3 coding sequence is TGTGCCAGCAGTTTAGTTTTTCTAGGACGGCGTGACTATGGCTACACCTTC. Translation gives CASSLVFLGRRDYGYTF.

This chain connects TRBV7-8 to TRBJ1-6; 7 bases are shared with TRBD1. The CDR3 sequence is 16 residues long. V lost 3 bases and J lost 9; bases outside the gene matches: 11. Looked up from germline, CDR1 is SGHVS and CDR2 is FQNEAQ. The CDR3 sequence: CASSFFYVRGVSPLHF. The CDR3 nucleotides read TGTGCCAGCAGCTTTTTTTATGTCAGGGGGGTTTCACCCCTCCACTTT.

This rearrangement joins TRBV7-9 to TRBJ1-4; D gene uncertain. The CDR3 consists of 13 residues. Germline V gene data show CDR1 as SEHNR and CDR2 as FQNEAQ (reference sequence). V was pared by 5 bases and J by 7 bases, with 11 bases between. CDR3 region: CASSPARTEKLFF. In DNA form, the CDR3 reads TGTGCCAGCAGCCCCGCCCGGACTGAAAAACTGTTTTTT.

This clonotype was seen once. The V call is TRBV27, the J call TRBJ2-7, with TRBD2 matching over 13 bases. Unmatched junction bases numbered 8, after V lost 5 bases and J lost 4 bases. There are 16 residues in the CDR3. CDR1 MNHEY and CDR2 SMNVEV come from the germline V gene (reference sequence). The CDR3 sequence is CASSVYTSGGAYEQYF. The CDR3 DNA reads TGTGCCAGCAGTGTATACACTAGCGGGGGGGCTTACGAGCAGTACTTC.

The chain links TRBV5-1 to TRBJ2-7; no reliable D call. Germline assignment: CDR1 SGHRS and CDR2 YFSETQ. The CDR3 spans 13 residues. The ends were cut back, 0 bases at V and 2 bases at J, with 6 bases in the middle. DNA for the CDR3: TGCGCCAGCAGCTTGGCTTGGACCTACGAGCAGTACTTC. Translation gives CASSLAWTYEQYF. The full variable domain, rest sourced from reference TRBV5-1 and TRBJ2-7, is KAGVTQTPRYLIKTRGQQVTLSCSPISGHRSVSWYQQTPGQGLQFLFEYFSETQRNKGNFPGRFSGRQFSNSRSEMNVSTLELGDSALYLCASSLAWTYEQYFGPGTRLTVT.

This clonotype was detected once. The V call is TRBV28, the J call TRBJ2-1, with 8 positions matching TRBD2. Germline CDR1 reads MDHEN; CDR2 reads SYDVKM. The CDR3 totals 14 residues. V shed 5 bases, J shed 6 bases, and the junction held 6 bases outside the gene matches. The CDR3 loop is CASSPGGPFNEQFF. CDR3 DNA sequence: TGTGCCAGCAGTCCGGGGGGGCCCTTCAATGAGCAGTTCTTC.

The J gene is TRBJ1-6, the V gene TRBV9; TRBD1 might be the D (5 bases). This CDR3 contains 17 residues. Germline V gene data show CDR1 as SGDLS and CDR2 as YYNGEE. The V end was cut by 4 bases, the J end by 7 bases, with 21 bases between. CDR3 bases: TGTGCCAGCAGCCTAGGAGGAGGGTCAGGGCACAATTCACCCCTCCACTTT. It codes for CASSLGGGSGHNSPLHF.

This rearrangement joins TRBV29-1 to TRBJ1-1, with a possible D match to TRBD1 (5 bases). The CDR3 runs 12 residues. Trimming left V 7 bases short and J 1 base short, with 10 bases between. Germline CDR1 is SQVTM and CDR2 is ANQGSEA. The CDR3 DNA reads as TGCAGCGCCCAGGGTTGGAACACTGAAGCTTTCTTT. This translates into CSAQGWNTEAFF. Using reference TRBV29-1 and TRBJ1-1 for the parts outside the CDR3, the full variable domain is SAVISQKPSRDICQRGTSLTIQCQVDSQVTMMFWYRQQPGQSLTLIATANQGSEATYESGFVIDKFPISRPNLTFSTLTVSNMSPEDSSIYLCSAQGWNTEAFFGQGTRLTVV.